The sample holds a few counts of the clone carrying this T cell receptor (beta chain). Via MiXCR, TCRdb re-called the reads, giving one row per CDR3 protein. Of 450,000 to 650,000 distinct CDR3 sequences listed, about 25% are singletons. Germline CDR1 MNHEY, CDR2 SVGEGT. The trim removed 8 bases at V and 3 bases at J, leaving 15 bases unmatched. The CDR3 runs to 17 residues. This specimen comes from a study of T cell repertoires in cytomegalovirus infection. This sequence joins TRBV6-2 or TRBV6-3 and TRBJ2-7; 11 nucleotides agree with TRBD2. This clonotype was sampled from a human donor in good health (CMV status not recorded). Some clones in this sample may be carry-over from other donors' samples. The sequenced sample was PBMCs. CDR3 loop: CASGKLLAGGRVYEQYF. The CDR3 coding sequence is TGTGCCAGCGGAAAACTCCTAGCGGGAGGCCGGGTCTACGAGCAGTACTTC.